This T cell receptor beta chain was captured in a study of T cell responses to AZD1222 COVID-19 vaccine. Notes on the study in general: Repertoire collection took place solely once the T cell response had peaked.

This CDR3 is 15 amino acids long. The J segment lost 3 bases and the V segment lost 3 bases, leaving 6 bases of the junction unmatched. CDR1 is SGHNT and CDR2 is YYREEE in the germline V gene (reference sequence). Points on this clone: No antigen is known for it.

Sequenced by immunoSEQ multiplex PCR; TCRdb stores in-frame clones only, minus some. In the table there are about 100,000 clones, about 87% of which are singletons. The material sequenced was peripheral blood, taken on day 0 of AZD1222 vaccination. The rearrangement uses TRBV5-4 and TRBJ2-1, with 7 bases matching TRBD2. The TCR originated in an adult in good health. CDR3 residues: CASSSSGGHYNEQFF. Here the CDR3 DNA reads TGTGCCAGCAGCTCTAGCGGAGGACACTACAATGAGCAGTTCTTC.